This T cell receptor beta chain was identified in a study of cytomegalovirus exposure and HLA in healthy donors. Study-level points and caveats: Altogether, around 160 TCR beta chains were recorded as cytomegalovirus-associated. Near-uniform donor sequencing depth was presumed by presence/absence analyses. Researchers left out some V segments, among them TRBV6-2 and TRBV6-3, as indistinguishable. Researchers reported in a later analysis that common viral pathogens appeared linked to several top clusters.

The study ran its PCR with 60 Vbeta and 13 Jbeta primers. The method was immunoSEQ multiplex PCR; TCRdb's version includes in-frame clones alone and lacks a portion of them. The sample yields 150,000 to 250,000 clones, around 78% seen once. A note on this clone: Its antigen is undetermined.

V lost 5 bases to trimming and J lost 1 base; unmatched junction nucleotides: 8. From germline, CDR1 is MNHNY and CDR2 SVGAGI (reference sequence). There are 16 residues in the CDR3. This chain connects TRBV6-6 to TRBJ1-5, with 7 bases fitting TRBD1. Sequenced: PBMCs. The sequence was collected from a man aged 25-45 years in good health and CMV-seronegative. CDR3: CASSLGTELSNQPQHF. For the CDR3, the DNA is TGTGCCAGCAGTCTAGGGACAGAACTGAGCAATCAGCCCCAGCATTTT.